A selection of T cell receptor beta chains follows, all from one sample in a study of cytomegalovirus exposure and HLA in healthy donors. The data were produced by immunoSEQ multiplex PCR, yet TCRdb's version contains in-frame clones alone and is incomplete. The repertoire holds under 80,000 clones, about 90% seen once, with roughly 1.2% in the top ten. The sequenced sample consisted of PBMCs. The receptors shown here come from a woman under 30 in good health and CMV-seronegative. CDR3s include the opening cysteine and the closing phenylalanine or tryptophan. Each record gives: D gene, V gene, J gene, clone size, CDR3 protein, CDR3 DNA. The D gene is left open where the match is weak. Size tells how often a clone was seen (once, few, many) or the class of an expanded clone, and some rows leave it out.

D: .
V: TRBV30
J: TRBJ2-1
size: .
CDR3: CAWSVQGSSYNEQFF
DNA: TGTGCCTGGAGTGTACAGGGAAGCTCCTACAATGAGCAGTTCTTC

D: .
V: TRBV18
J: TRBJ1-2
size: .
CDR3: CASSPGAGVDYGYTF
DNA: TGTGCCAGCTCACCAGGTGCAGGGGTAGACTATGGCTACACCTTC

D: .
V: TRBV28
J: TRBJ1-5
size: once
CDR3: CASSPAGGQPQHF
DNA: TGTGCCAGCAGTCCCGCCGGGGGTCAGCCCCAGCATTTT

D: .
V: TRBV6-5
J: TRBJ2-2
size: .
CDR3: CASSYEDYTGELFF
DNA: TGTGCCAGCAGTTACGAGGATTACACCGGGGAGCTGTTTTTT

D: TRBD2
V: TRBV6-4
J: TRBJ2-4
size: .
CDR3: CASSDSLREGDTGSQNIQYF
DNA: TGTGCCAGCAGTGACTCGCTGCGGGAGGGTGATACAGGTAGCCAAAACATTCAGTACTTC

D: .
V: TRBV15
J: TRBJ1-2
size: .
CDR3: CATSRDYRGAMDYGYTF
DNA: TGTGCCACCAGCAGAGATTATCGCGGGGCTATGGACTATGGCTACACCTTC

D: .
V: TRBV10-2
J: TRBJ1-2
size: .
CDR3: CASSIGDSGYTF
DNA: TGCGCCAGCAGTATCGGCGACTCTGGCTACACCTTC

D: .
V: TRBV7-9
J: TRBJ2-3
size: .
CDR3: CASSHSRGTANGDTQYF
DNA: TGTGCCAGCAGCCACTCTAGGGGAACCGCGAACGGAGATACGCAGTATTTT

D: .
V: TRBV21-1
J: TRBJ2-1
size: once
CDR3: CASSLPRETSYNEQFF
DNA: TGTGCCAGCAGCCTCCCTCGGGAAACTTCCTACAATGAGCAGTTCTTC

D: TRBD2
V: TRBV7-9
J: TRBJ2-7
size: .
CDR3: CASSLAKLAGHEQYF
DNA: TGTGCCAGCAGCTTAGCGAAACTAGCGGGACACGAGCAGTACTTC

D: TRBD2
V: TRBV7-9
J: TRBJ2-3
size: .
CDR3: CASSFTSGGGDTQYF
DNA: TGTGCCAGCAGCTTTACTAGCGGTGGAGGTGATACGCAGTATTTT

D: .
V: TRBV2
J: TRBJ2-1
size: .
CDR3: CASSDRGYNEQFF
DNA: TGTGCCAGCAGTGATAGGGGTTACAATGAGCAGTTCTTC

D: .
V: TRBV28
J: TRBJ1-5
size: .
CDR3: CASTLWGRVVNQPQHF
DNA: TGTGCCAGCACCCTCTGGGGGCGGGTGGTCAATCAGCCCCAGCATTTT

D: .
V: TRBV5-6
J: TRBJ2-7
size: .
CDR3: CASSLVRRTNEQYF
DNA: TGTGCCAGCAGCTTGGTACGGAGGACCAACGAGCAGTACTTC

D: .
V: TRBV18
J: TRBJ2-6
size: .
CDR3: CASSGGTSGANVLTF
DNA: TGTGCCAGCTCGGGTGGGACATCTGGGGCCAACGTCCTGACTTTC

D: .
V: TRBV2
J: TRBJ2-3
size: .
CDR3: CAGTFSGTDTQYF
DNA: TGTGCCGGGACTTTCTCGGGAACGGATACGCAGTATTTT

D: .
V: TRBV4-1
J: TRBJ2-2
size: .
CDR3: CASSQAKGVNTGELFF
DNA: TGCGCCAGCAGCCAAGCCAAGGGGGTGAACACCGGGGAGCTGTTTTTT

D: .
V: TRBV16
J: TRBJ2-7
size: few
CDR3: CASSQSSHEQYF
DNA: TGTGCCAGCAGCCAATCCTCCCACGAGCAGTACTTC

D: TRBD2
V: TRBV7-9
J: TRBJ2-7
size: .
CDR3: CASSTTRTSGSSYEQYF
DNA: TGTGCCAGCAGCACAACTCGAACTAGCGGGAGCTCCTACGAGCAGTACTTC

D: .
V: TRBV4-1
J: TRBJ2-7
size: .
CDR3: CASRRGGSRMYEQYF
DNA: TGCGCCAGCAGGCGAGGAGGGAGCCGGATGTACGAGCAGTACTTC

D: TRBD1
V: TRBV5-1
J: TRBJ1-5
size: once
CDR3: CASSLGTGENQPQHF
DNA: TGCGCCAGCAGCTTGGGGACAGGGGAGAATCAGCCCCAGCATTTT

D: TRBD1
V: TRBV5-8
J: TRBJ2-1
size: .
CDR3: CASIPGTGVTYNEQFF
DNA: TGTGCCAGCATCCCCGGGACAGGGGTTACCTACAATGAGCAGTTCTTC

D: TRBD2
V: TRBV7-9
J: TRBJ2-5
size: .
CDR3: CASSPNRDGGGETQYF
DNA: TGTGCCAGCAGCCCGAACCGAGACGGGGGGGGAGAGACCCAGTACTTC

D: .
V: TRBV6-6
J: TRBJ2-7
size: .
CDR3: CASSASLDEQYF
DNA: TGTGCCAGCAGCGCATCACTAGACGAGCAGTACTTC

D: TRBD1
V: TRBV15
J: TRBJ1-3
size: .
CDR3: CATSRNKDRVSGNTIYF
DNA: TGTGCCACCAGCAGAAACAAAGACAGGGTCTCTGGAAACACCATATATTTT

D: .
V: TRBV5-1
J: TRBJ2-1
size: .
CDR3: CASSLVAGYSYNEQFF
DNA: TGCGCCAGCAGCTTGGTGGCAGGATACTCCTACAATGAGCAGTTCTTC

D: .
V: TRBV5-1
J: TRBJ1-3
size: .
CDR3: CASSAGSGNTIYF
DNA: TGCGCCAGCTCCGCCGGCTCTGGAAACACCATATATTTT

D: .
V: TRBV5-1
J: TRBJ1-2
size: .
CDR3: CASSLGQIYGYTF
DNA: TGCGCCAGCAGCCTAGGACAGATCTATGGCTACACCTTC

D: TRBD1
V: TRBV11-2
J: TRBJ2-2
size: .
CDR3: CASSQRTGRAGELFF
DNA: TGTGCCAGCAGCCAACGGACAGGGCGGGCCGGGGAGCTGTTTTTT

D: .
V: TRBV7-2
J: TRBJ2-7
size: .
CDR3: CASSYRDKVYEQYF
DNA: TGTGCCAGCAGCTACCGGGACAAGGTCTACGAGCAGTACTTC

D: TRBD1
V: TRBV5-1
J: TRBJ2-1
size: .
CDR3: CASSSTGNSYNEQFF
DNA: TGCGCCAGCAGCTCGACAGGGAACTCCTACAATGAGCAGTTCTTC

D: TRBD1
V: TRBV19
J: TRBJ2-7
size: .
CDR3: CAVGRGGVYEQYF
DNA: TGTGCCGTGGGCAGAGGGGGCGTATACGAGCAGTACTTC

D: .
V: TRBV6-1
J: TRBJ2-7
size: .
CDR3: CASTRPGVYEQYF
DNA: TGTGCCAGCACCCGCCCCGGGGTCTACGAGCAGTACTTC

D: TRBD2
V: TRBV18
J: TRBJ2-1
size: .
CDR3: CASSPPSSGGHYNEQFF
DNA: TGTGCCAGCTCACCACCGTCTAGCGGGGGTCATTACAATGAGCAGTTCTTC

D: .
V: TRBV15
J: TRBJ1-5
size: .
CDR3: CATSTRQVGNQPQHF
DNA: TGTGCCACCAGCACTAGACAGGTTGGCAATCAGCCCCAGCATTTT

D: TRBD2
V: TRBV7-2
J: TRBJ2-5
size: once
CDR3: CASSYGGTSGDRTQYF
DNA: TGTGCCAGCAGCTACGGAGGCACTAGCGGGGATAGGACCCAGTACTTC

D: TRBD2
V: TRBV7-2
J: TRBJ2-5
size: .
CDR3: CASSLSSGALQETQYF
DNA: TGTGCCAGCAGCTTGTCCAGCGGGGCTCTCCAAGAGACCCAGTACTTC

D: TRBD1
V: TRBV28
J: TRBJ1-2
size: .
CDR3: CASMTGGTYGYTF
DNA: TGTGCCAGTATGACAGGGGGTACCTATGGCTACACCTTC

D: .
V: TRBV5-6
J: TRBJ1-4
size: .
CDR3: CASSLDQVGEKLFF
DNA: TGTGCCAGCAGCTTGGACCAGGTCGGTGAAAAACTGTTTTTT

D: TRBD2
V: TRBV18
J: TRBJ2-7
size: .
CDR3: CASSPLERGEQYF
DNA: TGTGCCAGCTCACCCCTGGAGCGGGGCGAGCAGTACTTC